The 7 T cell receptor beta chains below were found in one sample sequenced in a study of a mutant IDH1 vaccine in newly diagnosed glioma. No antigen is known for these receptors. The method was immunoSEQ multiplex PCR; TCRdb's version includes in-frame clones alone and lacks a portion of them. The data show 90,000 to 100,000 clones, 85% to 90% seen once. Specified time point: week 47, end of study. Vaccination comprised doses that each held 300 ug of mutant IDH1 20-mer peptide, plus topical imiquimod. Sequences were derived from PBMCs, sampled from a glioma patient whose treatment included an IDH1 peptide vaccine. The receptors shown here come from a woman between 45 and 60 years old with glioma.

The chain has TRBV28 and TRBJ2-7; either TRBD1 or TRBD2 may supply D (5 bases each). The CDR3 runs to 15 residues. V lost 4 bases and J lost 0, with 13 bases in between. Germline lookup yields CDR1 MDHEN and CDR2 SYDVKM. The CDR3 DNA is TGTGCCAGCAGTTGGTCGGGACGTTTCTCCTACGAGCAGTACTTC. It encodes CASSWSGRFSYEQYF.

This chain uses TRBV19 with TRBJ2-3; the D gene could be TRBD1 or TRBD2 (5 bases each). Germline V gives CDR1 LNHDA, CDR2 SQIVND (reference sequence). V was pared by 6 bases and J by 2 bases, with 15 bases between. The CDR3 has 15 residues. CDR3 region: CASRDRRGATDTQYF. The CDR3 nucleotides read TGTGCCAGTAGGGATCGGAGAGGGGCCACAGATACGCAGTATTTT. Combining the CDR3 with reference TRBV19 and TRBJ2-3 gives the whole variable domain DGGITQSPKYLFRKEGQNVTLSCEQNLNHDAMYWYRQDPGQGLRLIYYSQIVNDFQKGDIAEGYSVSREKKESFPLTVTSAQKNPTAFYLCASRDRRGATDTQYFGPGTRLTVL.

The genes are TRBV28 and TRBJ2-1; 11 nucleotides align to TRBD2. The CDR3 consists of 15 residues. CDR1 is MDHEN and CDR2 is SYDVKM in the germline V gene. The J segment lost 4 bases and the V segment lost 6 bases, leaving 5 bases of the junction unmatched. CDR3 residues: CASSLAGGVYNEQFF. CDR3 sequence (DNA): TGTGCCAGCAGCCTAGCGGGAGGAGTATACAATGAGCAGTTCTTC.

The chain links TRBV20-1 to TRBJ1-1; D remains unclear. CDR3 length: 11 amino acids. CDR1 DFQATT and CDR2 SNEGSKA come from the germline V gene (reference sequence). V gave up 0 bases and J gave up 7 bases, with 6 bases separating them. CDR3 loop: CSARDYVEAFF. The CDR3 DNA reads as TGCAGTGCTAGAGATTACGTTGAAGCTTTCTTT.

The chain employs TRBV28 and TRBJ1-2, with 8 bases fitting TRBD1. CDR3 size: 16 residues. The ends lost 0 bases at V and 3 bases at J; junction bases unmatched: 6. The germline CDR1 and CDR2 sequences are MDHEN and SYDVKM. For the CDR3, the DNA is TGTGCCAGCAGTTTATGGACAGGGGCGACGGACTATGGCTACACCTTC. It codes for CASSLWTGATDYGYTF.

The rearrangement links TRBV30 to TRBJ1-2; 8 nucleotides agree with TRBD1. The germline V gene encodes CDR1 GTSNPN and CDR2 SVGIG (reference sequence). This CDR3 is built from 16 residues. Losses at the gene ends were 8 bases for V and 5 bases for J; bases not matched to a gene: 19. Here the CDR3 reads CAGRLSQGELGYGYTF. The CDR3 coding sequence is TGTGCCGGCAGACTATCACAGGGGGAACTGGGATATGGCTACACCTTC.

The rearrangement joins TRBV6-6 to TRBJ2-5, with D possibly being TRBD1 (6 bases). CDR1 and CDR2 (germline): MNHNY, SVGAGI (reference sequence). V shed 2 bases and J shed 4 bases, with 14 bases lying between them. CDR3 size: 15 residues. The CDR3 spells CASSYRTGLGETQYF. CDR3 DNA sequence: TGTGCCAGCAGTTACCGTACAGGGTTGGGAGAGACCCAGTACTTC.